The 23 T cell receptor beta chains in this list originate from one sample, sequenced in a study of control samples from healthy donors and cancer patients. The method was immunoSEQ multiplex PCR; TCRdb's version includes in-frame clones alone and lacks a portion of them. The sample has approximately 170,000 clones; roughly 93% are singletons. The sequenced sample was blood. The receptors were gathered from a woman in her sixties in good health.

J is TRBJ2-3 and V is TRBV15; 12 bases fit TRBD2. V was clipped by 5 bases and J by 3 bases; unmatched bases: 6. The CDR3 runs 16 residues. Per the germline V gene, CDR1 is LNHNV and CDR2 is YYDKDF (reference sequence). This CDR3 is CATSGGLAGFTDTQYF. The CDR3 coding sequence is TGTGCCACCAGCGGCGGACTAGCGGGGTTTACAGATACGCAGTATTTT.

This rearrangement joins TRBV29-1 to TRBJ2-1; 11 positions match TRBD2. Trimming took 7 bases from V and 0 from J; bases not matched to a gene: 8. This CDR3 has 16 amino acids. CDR1 is SQVTM, CDR2 ANQGSEA, per germline. CDR3 region: CSAKLAGENSYNEQFF. DNA for the CDR3: TGCAGCGCTAAACTAGCGGGGGAGAACTCCTACAATGAGCAGTTCTTC.

This rearrangement joins TRBV19 to TRBJ2-3; 10 nucleotides line up with TRBD2. CDR1 LNHDA and CDR2 SQIVND come from the germline V gene (reference sequence). The CDR3 extends over 15 amino acids. Germline trimming cut 7 bases from V and 4 bases from J; bases unmatched to any gene: 8. CDR3 nucleotides: TGTGCCAGTACACCGGGACTAGCGTTCCCAGATACGCAGTATTTT. Residues: CASTPGLAFPDTQYF.

This chain links TRBV19 with TRBJ2-6; D is uncertain. The CDR3 runs 18 residues. V was trimmed by 3 bases and J by 0 bases, leaving 15 bases between them. Looked up from germline, CDR1 is LNHDA and CDR2 is SQIVND (reference sequence). The CDR3 reads CASSIIWTVPSGANVLTF. The CDR3 DNA follows: TGTGCCAGTAGTATTATTTGGACGGTACCCTCTGGGGCCAACGTCCTGACTTTC.

This clone has only a few counts. The chain couples TRBV5-6 to TRBJ1-6, with D tentatively TRBD1 (5 bases). Germline V lookup: CDR1 SGHDT, CDR2 YYEEEE. Deletions cut 4 bases from V and 8 bases from J, with 16 bases between. This CDR3 is built from 15 residues. Written as DNA, the CDR3 is TGTGCCAGCAGCCTAACGACAGCTTACTATTCACCCCTCCACTTT. Translating it yields CASSLTTAYYSPLHF. Looking up the rest from reference TRBV5-6 and TRBJ1-6 gives the full variable domain: DAGVTQSPTHLIKTRGQQVTLRCSPKSGHDTVSWYQQALGQGPQFIFQYYEEEERQRGNFPDRFSGHQFPNYSSELNVNALLLGDSALYLCASSLTTAYYSPLHFGNGTRLTVT.

The chain is built from TRBV7-9 and TRBJ1-2; 9 bases map to TRBD1. CDR1 and CDR2 from the germline V gene are SEHNR and FQNEAQ (reference sequence). J was trimmed by 3 bases and V by 5 bases; bases with no gene match: 10. This CDR3 is built from 16 residues. DNA of the CDR3: TGTGCCAGCAGCGAATTTAGACAGGGGGTTGACTATGGCTACACCTTC. Translated, it gives CASSEFRQGVDYGYTF.

This clone was picked up a small number of times. The chain has TRBV7-2 and TRBJ1-1, with D unclear. CDR3 length: 17 residues. From germline, CDR1 is SGHTA and CDR2 FQGNSA. Trimming removed 1 base at V and 0 bases at J, with 15 bases between. The CDR3 DNA reads as TGTGCCAGCAGCTTAGGTTATGGCGTCCCCCTGAACACTGAAGCTTTCTTT. This encodes CASSLGYGVPLNTEAFF.

The chain uses TRBV2 and TRBJ2-2, with D perhaps TRBD1 (6 bases). Germline CDR1 SNHLY, CDR2 FYNNEI. This CDR3 has 14 residues. The germline V and J ends were trimmed by 4 bases and 0 bases, with 6 bases remaining between them. The CDR3 bases are TGTGCCAGCAGTGGGACAGCGAACACCGGGGAGCTGTTTTTT. It specifies CASSGTANTGELFF.

The V and J genes are TRBV5-1 and TRBJ1-2, with D possibly matching TRBD1 (5 bases). V lost 4 bases and J 0 bases, leaving 10 bases between the germline ends. CDR3 size: 14 residues. From germline, CDR1 is SGHRS and CDR2 YFSETQ. CDR3 amino acids: CASSGAAANYGYTF. CDR3 nucleotides: TGCGCCAGCAGCGGGGCGGCGGCTAACTATGGCTACACCTTC.

The chain has TRBV19 and TRBJ2-5; D possibly corresponds to TRBD2 (6 bases). V lost 2 bases to trimming and J lost 5 bases, with 6 bases between them. Germline V gene data show CDR1 as LNHDA and CDR2 as SQIVND (reference sequence). CDR3 length: 12 amino acids. CDR3 sequence: CASSISGETQYF. CDR3 DNA sequence: TGTGCCAGTAGTATAAGCGGGGAGACCCAGTACTTC. The whole variable domain, filled in from reference TRBV19 and TRBJ2-5, reads DGGITQSPKYLFRKEGQNVTLSCEQNLNHDAMYWYRQDPGQGLRLIYYSQIVNDFQKGDIAEGYSVSREKKESFPLTVTSAQKNPTAFYLCASSISGETQYFGPGTRLLVL.

The CDR3 DNA sequence: TGTGCCAGCAGCTTAACAGGGGAGGCCTATGGCTACACCTTC. Translating it yields CASSLTGEAYGYTF. The chain carries TRBV7-2 and TRBJ1-2; the match to TRBD1 covers 7 bases. Germline V gene data show CDR1 as SGHTA and CDR2 as FQGNSA. V lost 2 bases, J lost 4 bases, and 4 bases stayed unmatched. This CDR3 has 14 amino acids.

The genes are TRBV7-2 and TRBJ1-1, with D possibly matching TRBD1 (6 bases). Germline values: CDR1 SGHTA, CDR2 FQGNSA. This CDR3 comprises 16 residues. V was pared by 2 bases and J by 0 bases, with 13 bases between. CDR3 protein: CASSLPSDSLNTEAFF. The CDR3 DNA follows: TGTGCCAGCAGCTTACCATCGGACAGTTTGAACACTGAAGCTTTCTTT. The full variable domain, with the rest looked up from reference TRBV7-2 and TRBJ1-1, is GAGVSQSPSNKVTEKGKDVELRCDPISGHTALYWYRQSLGQGLEFLIYFQGNSAPDKSGLPSDRFSAERTGGSVSTLTIQRTQQEDSAVYLCASSLPSDSLNTEAFFGQGTRLTVV.

V usage is TRBV3-1 (or the pseudogene TRBV3-2) and J usage is TRBJ2-6; perhaps TRBD1 as D (6 bases). The germline V gene has CDR1 LGHDT and CDR2 YNNKEL (reference sequence). Trimming cost V 0 bases and J 0 bases, with 15 bases left between them. CDR3 length: 19 amino acids. The CDR3 region is CASSQDPRDTDSGANVLTF. CDR3 DNA: TGTGCCAGCAGCCAAGATCCCCGGGACACCGACTCTGGGGCCAACGTCCTGACTTTC.

The V and J genes are TRBV5-6 and TRBJ1-1, with 7 bases that match TRBD1. The length of the CDR3 is 13 residues. Germline CDR1 SGHDT, CDR2 YYEEEE. The trim removed 4 bases at V and 8 bases at J, leaving 8 bases unmatched. CDR3 sequence reads: CASSRTGTDEAFF. The CDR3 nucleotides read TGTGCCAGCAGCCGCACCGGGACAGACGAAGCTTTCTTT. Looking up the rest from reference TRBV5-6 and TRBJ1-1 gives the full variable domain: DAGVTQSPTHLIKTRGQQVTLRCSPKSGHDTVSWYQQALGQGPQFIFQYYEEEERQRGNFPDRFSGHQFPNYSSELNVNALLLGDSALYLCASSRTGTDEAFFGQGTRLTVV.

Here the CDR3 DNA reads TGTGCCAGCAGGTTTGACAGGGGAGTAGCCTACAATGAGCAGTTCTTC. Translating gives CASRFDRGVAYNEQFF. The chain couples TRBV7-2 to TRBJ2-1, with 8 positions matching TRBD1. The J segment lost 2 bases and the V segment lost 6 bases, leaving 9 bases of the junction unmatched. The CDR3 runs to 16 residues. Germline CDR1 reads SGHTA; CDR2 reads FQGNSA.

The chain recombines TRBV18 with TRBJ2-1, with 9 bases aligning to TRBD2. The germline gives CDR1 KGHSH, CDR2 LQKENI. This CDR3 region has 17 residues. Trimming at V came to 10 bases and at J to 1 base, leaving 14 bases not matched to a gene. The chain's CDR3 is CATSGGSGGQSYNEQFF. In DNA form, the CDR3 reads TGTGCCACCTCCGGGGGTAGCGGGGGCCAATCCTACAATGAGCAGTTCTTC. Filled out from reference TRBV18 and TRBJ2-1, the complete variable domain reads NAGVMQNPRHLVRRRGQEARLRCSPMKGHSHVYWYRQLPEEGLKFMVYLQKENIIDESGMPKERFSAEFPKEGPSILRIQQVVRGDSAAYFCATSGGSGGQSYNEQFFGPGTRLTVL.

This clone was seen just once. This chain uses TRBV11-2 with TRBJ2-7, with a weak D call TRBD1 (5 bases). The CDR3 extends over 14 amino acids. The V gene lost 3 bases and the J gene lost 2 bases, with 11 bases spanning the gap. Germline values: CDR1 SGHAT, CDR2 FQNNGV. CDR3 sequence (DNA): TGTGCCAGCAGCTTGTGGGCAGGGCCCTACGAGCAGTACTTC. The encoded protein is CASSLWAGPYEQYF.

The chain's CDR3 is CASSLYRADNEQFF. CDR3 in DNA: TGTGCCAGCAGCTTGTACAGGGCTGACAATGAGCAGTTCTTC. The chain joins TRBV5-5 to TRBJ2-1; D is perhaps TRBD1 (6 bases). The CDR3 extends over 14 amino acids. The ends were cut back, 1 base at V and 5 bases at J, with 10 bases in the middle. Looked up from germline, CDR1 is SGHKS and CDR2 is YYEKEE (reference sequence).

This chain joins TRBV4-2 and TRBJ1-2; D not certain. The V and J ends lost 0 bases and 5 bases respectively, with 16 bases between them. The CDR3 totals 16 residues. Germline V gives CDR1 LGHNA, CDR2 YNFKEQ. CDR3 DNA sequence: TGTGCCAGCAGCCAAGAACTGGACTACAGTGGGTATGGCTACACCTTC. It is translated as CASSQELDYSGYGYTF.

The V and J genes are TRBV9 and TRBJ1-6; D gene uncertain. The V end lost 2 bases, the J end lost 8 bases, and 8 bases lay between the germline ends. CDR3 length: 13 amino acids. Germline values: CDR1 SGDLS, CDR2 YYNGEE. The CDR3 DNA reads as TGTGCCAGCAGCGTTCGCGTGGATTCACCCCTCCACTTT. The encoded protein is CASSVRVDSPLHF.

This clone was found once. This sequence joins TRBV18 and TRBJ1-5; the D is unclear. CDR1 is KGHSH and CDR2 is LQKENI in the germline V gene. With 6 bases removed from V and 1 base from J, the gap between germline ends came to 16 bases. The CDR3 contains 16 residues. The CDR3 here is CASSAQGSRSNQPQHF. In DNA, the CDR3 is TGTGCCAGCTCCGCCCAAGGCAGTCGAAGCAATCAGCCCCAGCATTTT.

This clone was observed a handful of times. The rearrangement uses TRBV2 and TRBJ1-2; 8 positions match TRBD1. The length of the CDR3 is 13 residues. The ends lost 11 bases at V and 5 bases at J; junction bases unmatched: 10. Germline CDR1 reads SNHLY; CDR2 reads FYNNEI. In DNA form, the CDR3 reads TGTGCCTCCCAAGGACAGGGAGAATATGGCTACACCTTC. Amino acid sequence: CASQGQGEYGYTF.

The CDR3 bases are TGCAGCGCCGGGACAGTAAATCAGCCCCAGCATTTT. Translation gives CSAGTVNQPQHF. The chain joins TRBV29-1 to TRBJ1-5; TRBD1 agrees at 7 bases. The V gene end was trimmed by 7 bases and the J gene end by 4 bases; junction bases not matched to a gene: 4. Germline V gene sequence: CDR1 SQVTM, CDR2 ANQGSEA. There are 12 residues in the CDR3.